This record covers a single T cell receptor beta chain. Its antigen remains unidentified. This sample was taken from a study of siplizumab effects on memory and regulatory T cells. General observations from the study: Proliferating CD4+ or CD8+ clones, roughly 75-96% of them, lacked an assignable naive or memory phenotype.

Produced via immunoSEQ multiplex PCR; TCRdb's table is partial and in-frame only. This table holds around 100,000 clones, around 95% found once. V lost 8 bases, J lost 7 bases, and 14 bases lay in between. Germline CDR1 is MNHEY and CDR2 is SVGAGI. The CDR3 is 13 amino acids. V is TRBV6-5 and J is TRBJ2-2, with D possibly called TRBD1 or TRBD2 (5 bases each). The sequencing input was Tregs sorted from blood. This TCR was sampled from a human donor in good health. CDR3 nucleotide sequence: TGTGCCAGCCGAGCTGTGGGGGTCGGGGAGCTGTTTTTT. Residues: CASRAVGVGELFF.